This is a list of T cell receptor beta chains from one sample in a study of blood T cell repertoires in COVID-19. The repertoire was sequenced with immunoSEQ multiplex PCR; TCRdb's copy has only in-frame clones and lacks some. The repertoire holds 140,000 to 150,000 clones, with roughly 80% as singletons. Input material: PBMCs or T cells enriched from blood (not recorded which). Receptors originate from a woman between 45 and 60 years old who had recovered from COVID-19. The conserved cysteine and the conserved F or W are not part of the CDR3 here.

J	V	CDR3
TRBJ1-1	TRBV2	ASEGQPNTEAF
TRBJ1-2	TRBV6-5	ASNTNDRGDGYT
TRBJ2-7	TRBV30	AAQRHEYYEQY
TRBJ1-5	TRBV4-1	ASSQRGQGSIQPQH
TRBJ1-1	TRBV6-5	ASSSDRGAEAF
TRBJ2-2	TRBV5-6	ASSLNRGTGELF
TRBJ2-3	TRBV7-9	ASSWGGASTDTQY
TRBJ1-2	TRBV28	ASVTGGAPYGYT
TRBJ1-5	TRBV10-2	ASSQDSNQPQH
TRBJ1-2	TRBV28	ASSTGGSYGYT
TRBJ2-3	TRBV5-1	ASSLAPGTNTDTQY
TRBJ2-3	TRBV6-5	ASKGGATDTQY
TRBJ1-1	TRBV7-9	ASSTGTGGADTEAF
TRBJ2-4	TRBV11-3	ASSLDPGDIQY
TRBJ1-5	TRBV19	ASSRTGGRGNQPQH
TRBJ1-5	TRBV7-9	ASSFGLTSNQPQH
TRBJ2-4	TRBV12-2	ASRLRQGASEDIQY
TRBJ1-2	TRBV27	ASRDALEGGYT
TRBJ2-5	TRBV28	ASEGVQETQY
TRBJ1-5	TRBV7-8	ASSPDREQPQH
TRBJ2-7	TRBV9	ASSVEYRGHEQY
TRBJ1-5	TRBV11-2	ASSLARLQPQH
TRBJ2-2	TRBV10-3	AISGGPTGELF
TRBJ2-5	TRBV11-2	ASSRGGTRETQY
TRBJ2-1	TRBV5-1	ASSQTGTSSYNEQF
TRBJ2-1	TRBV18	ASSPPSGGYEQF
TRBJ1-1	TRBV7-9	ASSLTRTEAF
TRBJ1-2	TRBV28	ASSSLEGGVYGYT
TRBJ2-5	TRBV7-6	ASSTVLAANQETQY
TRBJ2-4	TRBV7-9	ASSLVQGSAKNIQY
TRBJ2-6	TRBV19	AGGWANVLT
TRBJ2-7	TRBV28	ASNTFDRGQY
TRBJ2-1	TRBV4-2	ASSPRGGNEQF
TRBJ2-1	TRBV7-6	ASSPFDVGQGYEQF
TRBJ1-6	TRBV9	ASSVDLEVYNSPLH
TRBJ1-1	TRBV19	ASRGDPLNTEAF
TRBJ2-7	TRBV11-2	ASSLTSDEQY